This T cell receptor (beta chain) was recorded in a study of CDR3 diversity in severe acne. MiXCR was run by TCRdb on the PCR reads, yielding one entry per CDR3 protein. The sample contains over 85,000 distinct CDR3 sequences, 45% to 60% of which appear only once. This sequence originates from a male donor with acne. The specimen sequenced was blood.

The CDR3 DNA is TGTGCCAGCAGCCGACGGCCCTTAGTGGATGAGCAGTTCTTC. The encoded protein is CASSRRPLVDEQFF. V gene TRBV3-1 combines with J gene TRBJ2-1; D is ambiguous. Trimming took 4 bases from V and 8 from J, leaving 15 bases between them. The CDR3 is 14 amino acids. The germline CDR1 and CDR2 sequences are LGHDT and YNNKEL (reference sequence).